The present TCR beta chain was sequenced within a study of T-cell reconstitution after alpha-beta-depleted transplantation in children. Study observations and caveats: At day 60, the high TCRbeta diversity found in some patients originated from recipient T cells and thymic progenitors that had survived. Where alpha-beta T cells came from about two months after transplant was reportedly several hundred expanded graft clones. A year post-transplant, T-cell counts and diversity derived mostly from newly produced T cells.

Unique molecular identifiers tagged the TCRbeta library. TCRdb recomputed calls from the PCR reads with MiXCR, one row per CDR3 protein. The sample lists 250,000 to 400,000 distinct CDR3 sequences, 23% seen once, with approximately 11% in the top ten. V shed 7 bases, J shed 4 bases, and the junction held 6 bases outside the gene matches. CDR3 size: 13 residues. CDR1 is MGHDK and CDR2 is SYGVNS in the germline V gene. This clonotype was counted a few times. Its antigen is unidentified. The rearrangement uses TRBV25-1 and TRBJ1-2, with 7 bases identical to TRBD1. The source is a male patient younger than 18 who had a stem cell transplant for acute lymphoblastic leukemia, so the T cells may come from the graft donor. The specimen comprised PBMCs, mostly from graft donor cells, sampled 180 days after TCRalphabeta/CD19-depleted stem cell transplant. The CDR3: CASTRQGVYGYTF. The CDR3 region has the DNA TGTGCCAGCACCAGACAGGGCGTCTATGGCTACACCTTC.